This T cell receptor (beta chain) was recovered during a study of T cells expressing NK-cell markers. TCR beta libraries carry UMIs added by 5'RACE template switching. Reanalyzing the 5' RACE reads, TCRdb keeps one entry per CDR3 protein, without DNA. This repertoire comprises approximately 440,000 distinct CDR3 sequences; its ten largest clones make up 1.4%. The CDR3 covers 16 residues. Germline V gene lookup returns CDR1 SGHRS and CDR2 YFSETQ. The receptor was isolated from a woman between 45 and 60 years old in good health. The chain joins TRBV5-1 to TRBJ2-2; TCRdb picks TRBD2, but there is no DNA to check that call. The sequenced material came from blood T cells: a sorted CD56 or NKG2C T cell subset, CD4+ or CD8+ T cells, or bulk PBMC T cells (not recorded which). CDR3 sequence reads: CASSLVLAGASGELFF.